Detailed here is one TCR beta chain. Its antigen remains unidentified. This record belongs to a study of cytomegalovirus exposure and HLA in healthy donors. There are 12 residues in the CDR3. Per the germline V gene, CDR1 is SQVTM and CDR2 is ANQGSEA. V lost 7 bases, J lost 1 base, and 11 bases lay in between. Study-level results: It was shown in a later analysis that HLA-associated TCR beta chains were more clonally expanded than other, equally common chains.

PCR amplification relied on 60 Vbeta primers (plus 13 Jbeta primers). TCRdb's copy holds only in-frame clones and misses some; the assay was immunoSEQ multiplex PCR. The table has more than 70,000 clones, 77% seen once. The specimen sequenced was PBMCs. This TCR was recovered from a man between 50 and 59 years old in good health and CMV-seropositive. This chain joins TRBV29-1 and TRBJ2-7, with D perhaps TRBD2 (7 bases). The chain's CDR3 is CSAGEGSYEQYF. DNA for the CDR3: TGCAGCGCAGGGGAGGGATCCTACGAGCAGTACTTC.